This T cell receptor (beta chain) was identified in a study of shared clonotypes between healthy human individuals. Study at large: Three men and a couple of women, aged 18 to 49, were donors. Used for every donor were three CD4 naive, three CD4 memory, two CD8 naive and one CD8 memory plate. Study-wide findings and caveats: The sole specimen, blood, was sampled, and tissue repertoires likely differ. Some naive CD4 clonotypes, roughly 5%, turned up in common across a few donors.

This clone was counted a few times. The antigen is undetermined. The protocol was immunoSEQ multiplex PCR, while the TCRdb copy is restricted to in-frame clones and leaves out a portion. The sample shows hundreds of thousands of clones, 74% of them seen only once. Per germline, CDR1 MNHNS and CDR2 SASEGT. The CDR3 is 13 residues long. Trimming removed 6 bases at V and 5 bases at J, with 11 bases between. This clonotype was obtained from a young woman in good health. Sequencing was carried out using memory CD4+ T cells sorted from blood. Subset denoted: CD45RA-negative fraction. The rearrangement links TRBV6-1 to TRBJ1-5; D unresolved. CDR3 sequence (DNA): TGTGCCAGCAGGACTGGGTTCGATCAGCCCCAGCATTTT. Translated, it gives CASRTGFDQPQHF.